This T cell receptor (beta chain) appears in the sequencing data of a study of shared clonotypes between healthy human individuals (TCRdb year 2020). Regarding the study in general: A few men and two women, aged 18 to 49 years, made up the cohort. For each donor, CD4 naive and CD4 memory were each given three plates, CD8 naive was given two plates, and CD8 memory was given one plate. Leukapheresis yielded between about 0.9 and 10 billion PBMCs per donor. The study deeply sequenced blood TCR repertoires of several healthy adults to estimate repertoire size and the extent of clonotype sharing between individuals. Different laboratories and diverse techniques were used to prepare libraries and sequence TCR repertoires, to increase sequencing depth and limit assay-specific biases.

A note on this clone: The antigen this receptor binds is unknown. No base qualities exist here, and no much larger clone lies one base off it.

The germline V gene sets CDR1 to SGDLS and CDR2 to YYNGEE. V is shortened by 3 bases, J by 0 bases, and the region joining them spans 13 bases. The CDR3 covers 15 residues, taking in both the cysteine and the phenylalanine. Only the CDR3 region is kept as DNA, spanning 45 bases read in frame from base 1. Using the deep immunoSEQ assay, TCR CDR3 regions were amplified from genomic DNA by multiplex PCR. For each cell subset, the extracted genomic DNA was distributed evenly across all wells of several immunoSEQ 96-well plates, and each plate served as one replicate. For sorted subsets, about 200 ng genomic DNA, equal to 25,000 to 35,000 T cell genomes, was loaded into each replicate PCR. Purified libraries were quantified with a Qubit 3.0 fluorometer, sized on a Bioanalyzer 2100, and re-quantified with the KAPA Library Quantification kit. Every immunoSEQ 96-well plate was sequenced on a dedicated single-read 150-cycle Illumina NextSeq 550 flow cell. In the paper's pipeline: Because the immunoSEQ output held only junctional sequences and lacked quality scores, the filtering could not match the filtering applied to full-length reads. To assign V/J genes and CDR3, sequences were annotated using PyIR, a Python wrapper for IgBLAST v1.9, with IMGT germline references. Reads were filtered out if the reads had weak V/J assignments (E-value above 1e-6), no CDR3, stop codons, out-of-frame junctions, or ambiguous translated residues. V3J clonotypes were defined as sequences sharing an identical inferred V gene, J gene, and CDR3 amino acid sequence. To compute the percentage overlap between repertoires, the number of shared unique clonotypes was divided by the size of the smaller repertoire. Three approaches were used to assess repertoire richness: RTK rarefaction, the Chao1 estimator, and Recon v2.1 estimates of unobserved clonotypes. Generation probabilities were computed with OLGA for all TCRbeta clonotypes obtained by the gDNA method from several donors. The clones in this table, taken by TCRdb from immuneACCESS, are in-frame only. Not every clone is retained; where verified, under half of the shortfall comes from an unresolved V gene, and the cause of the rest is unknown. Clone size and V and J calls were adopted from that table, with D and trimming inferred from the DNA. The table for this sample lists under 2,500,000 clones; about 94% of them were counted only once. Jointly, the top ten make up less than 0.15% of the sample.

Healthy HIV-negative adults with no recently reported acute infections or vaccinations were included as donors. Every donor was a Caucasian adult living in Nashville, Tennessee, USA. CD4+ T cells were enriched through magnetic negative selection, after which naive cells were positively selected on CD45RA and the remaining negative fraction served as the memory subset. Blood was collected by leukapheresis, and PBMCs were isolated by Ficoll-Histopaque density gradient centrifugation and then cryopreserved in liquid nitrogen vapor phase. Purity and quantity of every magnetically sorted T cell population were checked by analytical flow cytometry. Genomic DNA was isolated from every sorted fraction and measured by UV absorbance on a Nanodrop 2000c. Results and caveats for the whole study, not just this receptor: Because the study included only a small number of donors, the genetic and exposure-history diversity represented was limited. When several donors were compared, the shared fraction of clonotypes was about 5% for naive CD4, 3.5% for naive CD8, 2% to 2.5% for memory CD4, and 0.35% to 0.4% for memory CD8. Pairwise subsampling indicated that sequencing depth was expected to affect the degree of clonotype sharing among donors. Naive subsets generally had larger estimated clonotype richness than memory subsets did. Higher generation probabilities were observed for clonotypes shared by all four sorted-subset donors than for non-shared clonotypes. Even with the large sequencing depth, rarefaction of the sorted-subset datasets indicated that sequencing was incomplete. Sampling was restricted to blood, and TCR repertoires in tissues likely differ from the TCR repertoires found in blood.

The chain is assembled from TRBV9 and TRBJ2-7, with TRBD2 as a weak D call on 5 bases. This clonotype originated in a man in his late teens or twenties in good health. Sequencing used naive CD4+ T cells sorted from blood. This sample's cell subset or site label indicates: CD45RA+ positively selected. The DNA is TGTGCCAGCAGCGCCACGGGGTCTCCCTCCTACGAGCAGTACTTC. Its protein reads: CASSATGSPSYEQYF.